Each of the 9 T cell receptor beta chains below was sequenced from the same sample in a study of blood T cell repertoires in COVID-19. Sequenced by immunoSEQ multiplex PCR; TCRdb stores in-frame clones only, minus some. Of roughly 200,000 clones in the sample, about three quarters are singletons; the top ten hold about an eighth. The sample taken for sequencing was peripheral blood. The receptors derive from a woman of 80 years or more with COVID-19, enrolled during active disease.

The chain has TRBV19 and TRBJ2-7; 7 bases map to TRBD1. Germline-derived CDR1 and CDR2 are LNHDA and SQIVND (reference sequence). This CDR3 has 13 residues. V was clipped by 6 bases and J by 13 bases; unmatched bases: 15. CDR3 in amino acids: CASSPTLGDSLYF. In DNA, the CDR3 is TGTGCCAGTAGCCCTACTCTAGGGGACAGCCTTTACTTC.

The chain joins TRBV27 to TRBJ2-3; the match to TRBD1 covers 10 bases. This CDR3 is built from 19 residues. Trimming took 5 bases from V and 2 from J; bases not matched to a gene: 16. CDR1 is MNHEY, CDR2 SMNVEV, per germline (reference sequence). CDR3: CASSTRQGASLAATDTQYF. In nucleotides, the CDR3 is TGTGCCAGCAGTACTCGACAGGGGGCCTCACTAGCGGCCACAGATACGCAGTATTTT.

The chain is built from TRBV6-5 and TRBJ2-7; D is perhaps TRBD1 (5 bases). The V gene's germline CDR1 is MNHEY and CDR2 SVGAGI. The CDR3 spans 12 residues. V lost 10 bases, J lost 3 bases, and 13 bases lay in between. The CDR3, as DNA: TGTGCCATAACGACAGCCAACTACGAGCAGTACTTC. Translated, it gives CAITTANYEQYF.

The chain joins TRBV5-5 to TRBJ2-7; the match to TRBD1 covers 7 bases. Germline CDR1 and CDR2: SGHKS and YYEKEE (reference sequence). The CDR3 spans 14 residues. With V trimmed by 4 bases and J by 0 bases, 4 bases remained unmatched. The CDR3 coding sequence is TGTGCCAGCAGCCCAAGACAGGGCTCCTACGAGCAGTACTTC. Encoded protein: CASSPRQGSYEQYF.

The gene calls are TRBV6-1 and TRBJ1-3; 8 bases fit TRBD1. Germline CDR1 reads MNHNS; CDR2 reads SASEGT. Losses at the gene ends were 3 bases for V and 2 bases for J; bases not matched to a gene: 15. The CDR3 is 19 residues long. The CDR3 DNA reads TGTGCCAGCAGTGACAGGGGGCTAGCTCTTAGGAGGGCTGGAAACACCATATATTTT. This gives the protein CASSDRGLALRRAGNTIYF.

The chain combines TRBV5-4 with TRBJ2-2; D remains ambiguous. Trimming took off 2 bases at V and 0 bases at J, with 5 bases between the two ends. This CDR3 is 14 amino acids long. Germline CDR1 and CDR2: SGHNT and YYREEE (reference sequence). Here the CDR3 reads CASSFTPNTGELFF. Written as DNA, the CDR3 is TGTGCCAGCAGCTTTACACCGAACACCGGGGAGCTGTTTTTT. The full variable domain, rest sourced from reference TRBV5-4 and TRBJ2-2, is ETGVTQSPTHLIKTRGQQVTLRCSSQSGHNTVSWYQQALGQGPQFIFQYYREEENGRGNFPPRFSGLQFPNYSSELNVNALELDDSALYLCASSFTPNTGELFFGEGSRLTVL.

V usage is TRBV5-8 and J usage is TRBJ2-3; 11 bases fit TRBD2. The trim removed 1 base at V and 0 bases at J, leaving 13 bases unmatched. The CDR3 consists of 20 residues. From germline, CDR1 is SGHTS and CDR2 YDEGEE. In DNA, the CDR3 is TGTGCCAGCAGCTTGTTCGTGAGGCTAGCGGGGGGTACTAGCACAGATACGCAGTATTTT. It encodes CASSLFVRLAGGTSTDTQYF.

This chain uses TRBV4-2 with TRBJ1-3, with 8 bases that match TRBD1. CDR1 is LGHNA and CDR2 is YNFKEQ in the germline V gene. The trim removed 2 bases at V and 3 bases at J, leaving 6 bases unmatched. This CDR3 is 16 amino acids long. The CDR3 loop is CASSQTDRGVGNTIYF. The CDR3 DNA reads TGTGCCAGCAGCCAAACAGACAGGGGAGTTGGAAACACCATATATTTT.

This chain links TRBV9 with TRBJ2-1; 8 bases align to TRBD2. The CDR3 has 14 residues. Germline CDR1 reads SGDLS; CDR2 reads YYNGEE. The V gene end was trimmed by 2 bases and the J gene end by 4 bases; junction bases not matched to a gene: 2. The CDR3 reads CASSVTGGYNEQFF. CDR3 sequence (DNA): TGTGCCAGCAGCGTTACGGGGGGGTACAATGAGCAGTTCTTC.